Below are 14 T cell receptor beta chains sequenced from a single sample in a study of human CD4 T cells and Enterobacteriaceae (dated by TCRdb to 2018 to 2020). On a FACSAria III, memory CD4+ T cells were FACS-sorted to over 95% purity, defined as all CD4+ cells except CD45RA+CCR7+CD95- naive cells. Library construction relied on the immunoSEQ multiplex PCR assay. TCRdb re-hosts the immuneACCESS table, in-frame sequences only. Its copies lack some clones; in the studies checked, an unresolved V gene accounts for under half of them, and the cause for the rest is not known. Counted in this sample were approximately 26,000 clones; approximately 80% of them appeared once. Approximately 0.95% of the sample is held by the ten biggest clonotypes. Source material: memory CD4+ T cells from blood. Explained via the paper, the cell subset or site label denotes: total memory CD4 T cells sorted directly ex vivo, unstimulated. Receptors were obtained from a human donor in good health.

The genes are TRBV27 and TRBJ2-7; weak D call: TRBD2 (6 bases). V was trimmed by 3 bases and J by 1 base, leaving 13 bases between them. The CDR3 extends over 15 amino acids. CDR1 is MNHEY, CDR2 SMNVEV, per germline (reference sequence). The CDR3 DNA is TGTGCCAGCAGTTTTACGGGGGATACATCCTACGAGCAGTACTTC. This sequence encodes CASSFTGDTSYEQYF.

CDR3 bases: TGTGCCAGCTCAGTGACAGGAACAAACTATGGCTACACCTTC. Translation gives CASSVTGTNYGYTF. V and J are TRBV18 and TRBJ1-2; D might be TRBD1 (6 bases). This CDR3 comprises 14 residues. V lost 5 bases and J 2 bases, leaving 12 bases between the germline ends. Germline V gives CDR1 KGHSH, CDR2 LQKENI.

The rearrangement joins TRBV5-6 to TRBJ2-5; D is ambiguous. Deletions cut 3 bases from V and 4 bases from J, with 16 bases between. Germline V gene lookup returns CDR1 SGHDT and CDR2 YYEEEE. The CDR3 is 15 residues long. In DNA, the CDR3 is TGTGCCAGCAGCTCAAGGCGTCGGTGGAGAGAGACCCAGTACTTC. It encodes CASSSRRRWRETQYF.

The J gene is TRBJ1-5, the V gene TRBV19; no clear D gene. This CDR3 region has 15 residues. Trimming took 1 base from V and 0 from J, leaving 7 bases between them. CDR1 LNHDA and CDR2 SQIVND come from the germline V gene (reference sequence). CDR3 amino acids: CASSIVGNSNQPQHF. As DNA, the CDR3 is TGTGCCAGTAGTATAGTAGGGAATAGCAATCAGCCCCAGCATTTT.

The chain recombines TRBV18 with TRBJ1-5, with 7 bases identical to TRBD1. The CDR3 spans 14 residues. V shed 3 bases, J shed 5 bases, and the junction held 4 bases outside the gene matches. Germline assignment: CDR1 KGHSH and CDR2 LQKENI. The CDR3 DNA sequence: TGTGCCAGCTCACCTTTAGGGACAGATCAGCCCCAGCATTTT. Encoded protein: CASSPLGTDQPQHF.

This clone was counted a single time. J is TRBJ2-2 and V is TRBV6-6; a weak D match, TRBD1 (5 bases). The ends were cut back, 7 bases at V and 0 bases at J, with 12 bases in the middle. The germline CDR1 and CDR2 sequences are MNHNY and SVGAGI (reference sequence). The CDR3 contains 15 residues. CDR3 region: CASNPGNANTGELFF. CDR3 coding DNA: TGTGCCAGCAATCCAGGGAACGCGAACACCGGGGAGCTGTTTTTT.

The chain joins TRBV27 to TRBJ1-2, with 7 nucleotides matching TRBD1. In germline, CDR1 is MNHEY, CDR2 SMNVEV (reference sequence). The CDR3 is made up of 17 amino acids. V shed 7 bases, J shed 0 bases, and the junction held 14 bases outside the gene matches. CDR3: CASKKTSGGRANYGYTF. The DNA for the CDR3 is TGTGCCAGCAAAAAAACTTCAGGGGGTCGAGCTAACTATGGCTACACCTTC.

This clone is labeled medium-sized. The chain uses TRBV7-8 and TRBJ1-1; TRBD1 is a possible D gene (5 bases). CDR3 length: 13 residues. Germline V gene sequence: CDR1 SGHVS, CDR2 FQNEAQ. Trimming cost V 5 bases and J 4 bases, with 11 bases left between them. This chain's CDR3 is CASSVRDGTEAFF. CDR3 sequence (DNA): TGTGCCAGCAGCGTCAGGGATGGCACTGAAGCTTTCTTT.

The chain uses TRBV11-3 and TRBJ1-1, with TRBD1 matching over 8 bases. The J segment lost 0 bases and the V segment lost 8 bases, leaving 8 bases of the junction unmatched. Per germline, CDR1 SGHNT and CDR2 YENEEA. CDR3 length: 15 residues. DNA of the CDR3: TGTGCCAGCGCCATGGCAGGGGGCATGAACACTGAAGCTTTCTTT. Protein product: CASAMAGGMNTEAFF.

The chain joins TRBV9 to TRBJ2-2, with TRBD2 identical over 7 bases. The CDR3 covers 16 residues. The V gene end was trimmed by 2 bases and the J gene end by 0 bases; junction bases not matched to a gene: 4. Germline loops: CDR1 SGDLS, CDR2 YYNGEE. CDR3 in DNA: TGTGCCAGCAGCGTGTTTCTAGCGGCGAACACCGGGGAGCTGTTTTTT. This encodes CASSVFLAANTGELFF.

The chain uses TRBV9 and TRBJ2-7; D call uncertain. CDR3 size: 14 residues. Germline-derived CDR1 and CDR2 are SGDLS and YYNGEE. Between the trimmed V and J ends, which lost 4 bases and 0 bases, there was a span of 11 bases. The CDR3 here is CASSPYGSSYEQYF. The DNA of the CDR3 is TGTGCCAGCAGCCCCTATGGCAGCTCCTACGAGCAGTACTTC.

The V gene is TRBV18, the J gene TRBJ2-5, with D maybe TRBD1 (5 bases). Matching the DNA end better, TRBJ2-7 makes the J call doubtful. The germline gives CDR1 KGHSH, CDR2 LQKENI. This CDR3 has 14 amino acids. The CDR3 loop reads CASSPSDNSYEQYF. CDR3 nucleotides: TGTGCCAGCTCACCGTCGGACAACTCCTACGAGCAGTACTTC.

This chain uses TRBV19 with TRBJ2-4; D possibly matches TRBD1 or TRBD2 (6 bases each). The germline CDR1 and CDR2 sequences are LNHDA and SQIVND (reference sequence). The CDR3 loop spans 15 amino acids. V was trimmed by 5 bases and J by 6 bases, leaving 17 bases between them. Here the CDR3 reads CASSLMDGGGNIQYF. The CDR3 DNA follows: TGTGCCAGTAGTCTGATGGACGGGGGCGGAAACATTCAGTACTTC.

This chain connects TRBV7-3 to TRBJ2-3; TRBD2 agrees at 7 bases. V was pared by 3 bases and J by 4 bases, with 4 bases of the junction left unmatched. This CDR3 spans 14 amino acids. Germline CDR1 is SGHTA and CDR2 is FQGTGA. The CDR3 sequence: CASSLGGSADTQYF. The DNA for the CDR3 is TGTGCCAGCAGCTTGGGCGGGAGTGCAGATACGCAGTATTTT.